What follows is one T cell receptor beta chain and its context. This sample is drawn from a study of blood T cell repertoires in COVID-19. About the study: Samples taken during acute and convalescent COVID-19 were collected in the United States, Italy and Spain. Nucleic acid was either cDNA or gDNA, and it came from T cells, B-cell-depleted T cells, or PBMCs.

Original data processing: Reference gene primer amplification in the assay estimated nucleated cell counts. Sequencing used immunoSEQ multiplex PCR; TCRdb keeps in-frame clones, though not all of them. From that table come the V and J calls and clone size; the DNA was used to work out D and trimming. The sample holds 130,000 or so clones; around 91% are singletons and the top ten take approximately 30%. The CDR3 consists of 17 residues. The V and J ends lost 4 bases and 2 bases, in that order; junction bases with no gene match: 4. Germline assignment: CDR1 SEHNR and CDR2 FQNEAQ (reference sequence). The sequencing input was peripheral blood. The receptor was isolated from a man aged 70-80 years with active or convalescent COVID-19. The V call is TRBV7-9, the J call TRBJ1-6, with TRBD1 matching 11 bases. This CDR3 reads CASSWGQGGTYNSPLHF. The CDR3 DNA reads TGTGCCAGCAGCTGGGGACAGGGGGGCACCTATAATTCACCCCTCCACTTT.